These 19 T cell receptor beta chains were all obtained from the same sample, sequenced in a study of T cell repertoires in cytomegalovirus infection. Using its own MiXCR run on the reads, TCRdb lists one record per CDR3 protein. Of some 480,000 distinct CDR3 sequences in the sample, roughly a third were seen once. For these receptors, no antigen is known. Source: cultured PBMCs, taken from culture after CMV antigen stimulation. The receptor set was obtained from a human donor in good health (CMV status not recorded). Some clones in this sample may be carry-over from other donors' samples.

In DNA, the CDR3 is TGCAGTGCTAGAGAAACTACGCGGGGGGGTGAGCAGTTCTTC. Translated: CSARETTRGGEQFF. V and J are TRBV20-1 and TRBJ2-1; the match to TRBD2 covers 9 bases. The germline V gene has CDR1 DFQATT and CDR2 SNEGSKA (reference sequence). Trimming cost V 0 bases and J 9 bases; bases outside gene matches: 6. This CDR3 contains 14 residues.

The table lists this clonotype with a few counts. The gene calls are TRBV10-3 and TRBJ2-1, with 10 bases aligning to TRBD2. The CDR3 is made up of 15 amino acids. Losses at the gene ends were 6 bases for V and 8 bases for J; bases not matched to a gene: 10. The germline CDR1 and CDR2 sequences are ENHRY and SYGVKD. The CDR3 nucleotides are TGTGCCATCAGCGGTTCAGCGGGAGGGCCCTATGAGCAGTTCTTC. Amino acid sequence: CAISGSAGGPYEQFF.

The chain is built from TRBV20-1 and TRBJ1-4, with D maybe TRBD1 (5 bases). This CDR3 has 15 amino acids. Germline CDR1 is DFQATT and CDR2 is SNEGSKA (reference sequence). The V and J ends lost 6 bases and 5 bases respectively, with 19 bases between them. CDR3 in amino acids: CSAPRGGTFNEKLFF. The CDR3 nucleotides read TGCAGTGCCCCACGAGGTGGGACGTTCAATGAAAAACTGTTTTTT.

In its sample, this clonotype was seen a few times. The chain has TRBV12-3 or TRBV12-4 and TRBJ1-4; TRBD1 matches at 7 bases. The J segment lost 8 bases and the V segment lost 11 bases, leaving 11 bases of the junction unmatched. The CDR3 extends over 13 amino acids. The CDR3 coding sequence is TGTGCCGCCAGCATGACAGGGACCGAAAAACTGTTTTTT. Its protein is CAASMTGTEKLFF.

Concerning this clonotype itself: Germline and junction disagree at one end, which may indicate a read error. The chain uses TRBV7-9 and TRBJ2-3; D call uncertain. The CDR3 contains 13 residues. Germline V gene lookup returns CDR1 SEHNR and CDR2 FQNEAQ (reference sequence). As DNA, the CDR3 is TGTGCTAGCAGCTTCGCACTCCAAGATACGCAGTATTTT. Protein product: CASSFALQDTQYF.

V usage is TRBV27 and J usage is TRBJ1-2; possibly TRBD1 for D (5 bases). The CDR3 runs 14 residues. V lost 7 bases and J lost 4, with 16 bases in between. Germline-derived CDR1 and CDR2 are MNHEY and SMNVEV (reference sequence). The CDR3 reads CASKSSETVYGYTF. Here the CDR3 DNA reads TGTGCCAGCAAGTCGTCAGAGACAGTCTATGGCTACACCTTC.

This rearrangement joins TRBV7-9 to TRBJ1-5; D is perhaps TRBD1 (6 bases). The CDR3 has 15 amino acids. V was pared by 5 bases and J by 2 bases, with 13 bases between. Germline V gene lookup returns CDR1 SEHNR and CDR2 FQNEAQ (reference sequence). CDR3 DNA: TGTGCCAGCAGCCTAAACAGGGTCGGCAATCAGCCCCAGCATTTT. Translation gives CASSLNRVGNQPQHF.

This chain uses TRBV7-9 with TRBJ2-3, with a tentative D call TRBD2 (5 bases). Per the germline V gene, CDR1 is SEHNR and CDR2 is FQNEAQ (reference sequence). Trimming removed 0 bases from V and 5 bases from J, with 18 bases in between. This CDR3 is 17 amino acids long. CDR3 region: CASSLARTPSIGDTQYF. The CDR3 region has the DNA TGTGCCAGCAGCTTAGCGCGGACTCCTTCGATAGGAGATACGCAGTATTTT.

V usage is TRBV5-1 and J usage is TRBJ2-4; TRBD1 agrees at 10 bases. The germline CDR1 and CDR2 sequences are SGHRS and YFSETQ. The CDR3 has 15 residues. Trimming at V came to 4 bases and at J to 3 bases, leaving 4 bases not matched to a gene. CDR3 amino acids: CASSPGQGGKNIQYF. In nucleotides, the CDR3 is TGCGCCAGCAGCCCCGGACAGGGGGGCAAAAACATTCAGTACTTC.

The gene calls are TRBV27 and TRBJ1-1; D is uncertain. Germline CDR1 MNHEY, CDR2 SMNVEV (reference sequence). Trimming cost V 5 bases and J 3 bases, with 13 bases left between them. The CDR3 is 14 residues long. In DNA form, the CDR3 reads TGTGCCAGCAGTCCGACGAGGCGGGACACTGAAGCTTTCTTT. Its protein is CASSPTRRDTEAFF.

Only a few counts were recorded for this clonotype. V and J are TRBV6-5 and TRBJ1-1; weak D call: TRBD1 (5 bases). With 5 bases removed from V and 0 bases from J, the gap between germline ends came to 10 bases. This CDR3 is 14 amino acids long. Germline CDR1 reads MNHEY; CDR2 reads SVGAGI. CDR3 DNA: TGTGCCAGCAGTAGACAGCCCCTGAACACTGAAGCTTTCTTT. This translates into CASSRQPLNTEAFF.

This rearrangement joins TRBV15 to TRBJ2-1; tentative D call: TRBD2 (6 bases). The germline CDR1 and CDR2 sequences are LNHNV and YYDKDF (reference sequence). V gave up 0 bases and J gave up 3 bases, with 12 bases separating them. This CDR3 comprises 16 residues. The CDR3: CATSRDRGSDYNEQFF. CDR3 sequence (DNA): TGTGCCACCAGCAGAGATCGGGGGAGCGACTACAATGAGCAGTTCTTC.

This clonotype was seen only a few times. The chain recombines TRBV7-8 with TRBJ2-2, with 11 positions matching TRBD2. The CDR3 extends over 15 amino acids. After removal of 10 bases from V and 6 bases from J, the junction contained 10 bases not matched to a gene. CDR1 is SGHVS and CDR2 is FQNEAQ in the germline V gene. The CDR3 is CATRTLAGGPGELFF. For the CDR3, the DNA is TGTGCCACACGGACTCTAGCGGGAGGTCCCGGGGAGCTGTTTTTT.

V and J are TRBV6-4 and TRBJ2-1; D not resolved. The CDR3 consists of 10 residues. V was pared by 7 bases and J by 8 bases, with 6 bases between. Germline V gives CDR1 MRHNA, CDR2 SNTAGT. The CDR3 is CASNSHEQFF. CDR3 nucleotides: TGTGCCAGCAATAGTCATGAGCAGTTCTTC.

The chain carries TRBV28 and TRBJ2-1, with D possibly TRBD2 on 6 matching bases. The V and J ends lost 3 bases and 7 bases respectively, with 19 bases between them. The CDR3 runs to 16 residues. Per the germline V gene, CDR1 is MDHEN and CDR2 is SYDVKM. CDR3 sequence reads: CASSFSPGSPENEQFF. CDR3 nucleotides: TGTGCCAGCAGTTTCTCCCCCGGGAGCCCGGAGAATGAGCAGTTCTTC.

The rearrangement links TRBV19 to TRBJ1-5; D uncertain. This CDR3 has 21 amino acids. Trimming shortened V by 6 bases and J by 3 bases, and 33 bases separated the two germline ends. Germline V CDR1 and CDR2: LNHDA, SQIVND (reference sequence). CDR3 nucleotide sequence: TGTGCCAGTAGCCATCGACCGGAGGGAGATCAGGCAGGAGGTTACAATCAGCCCCAGCATTTT. As protein: CASSHRPEGDQAGGYNQPQHF.

This clonotype was detected once. V gene TRBV25-1 combines with J gene TRBJ2-1; a possible D gene is TRBD2 (6 bases). V lost 5 bases, J lost 4 bases, and 18 bases lay in between. Germline loops: CDR1 MGHDK, CDR2 SYGVNS. The CDR3 consists of 16 residues. The DNA of the CDR3 is TGTGCCAGCAGTCCCCATGGGGGAGGAACTTACAATGAGCAGTTCTTC. Its translation: CASSPHGGGTYNEQFF.

This chain links TRBV28 with TRBJ2-3; D not certain. The CDR3 is 12 amino acids. Germline V lookup: CDR1 MDHEN, CDR2 SYDVKM. Trimming shortened V by 6 bases and J by 3 bases, and 7 bases separated the two germline ends. This CDR3 reads CASRGTTDTQYF. Here the CDR3 DNA reads TGTGCCAGCAGGGGTACTACAGATACGCAGTATTTT.

This clonotype was counted a few times. The rearrangement uses TRBV5-4 and TRBJ2-3; D unresolved. The CDR3 spans 15 residues. From germline, CDR1 is SGHNT and CDR2 YYREEE (reference sequence). V lost 0 bases and J 0 bases, leaving 8 bases between the germline ends. CDR3 bases: TGTGCCAGCAGCTTGGGGCACCCTAGCACAGATACGCAGTATTTT. Residues: CASSLGHPSTDTQYF.